This TCR beta chain was captured by sequencing in a study of blood T cells in healthy people across ages. Study outcomes and limitations: TCR beta diversity, measured per million T cells, fell in a roughly linear way with age. Unsorted PBMC input precluded a conclusive naive versus antigen-experienced comparison.

A J-beta primer mix and a sample-barcoded 5' primer were used in a second PCR of about 7 to 12 cycles. TCRdb reprocessed the 5' RACE reads via MiXCR and lists one record per CDR3 protein. The sample holds 2 million or so distinct CDR3 sequences, about 49% seen once. As to this clonotype: The antigen remains unidentified.

Every donor contributed about 10 milliliters of peripheral blood by blood draw. Each sample yielded at least 6 million isolated PBMCs. Trimming stripped 0 bases from V and 11 bases from J, with 10 bases between. The CDR3 covers 12 residues. Germline CDR1 and CDR2: MNHNY and SVGAGI (reference sequence). This sequence joins TRBV6-6 and TRBJ1-2; D not resolved. Sequencing used blood. The sequence was collected from a woman between 35 and 50 years old in good health. In nucleotides, the CDR3 is TGTGCCAGCAGTTACTCGTTGGCACCTTACACCTTC. Protein: CASSYSLAPYTF.